Following are 8 T cell receptor beta chains from one sample sequenced in a study of breast tumors, draining lymph nodes, adjacent tissues. TCRdb recomputed calls from the multiplex PCR reads with MiXCR, one row per CDR3 protein. The repertoire consists of roughly 70,000 distinct CDR3 sequences, with over 40% occurring once and the leading ten covering approximately 8.7%. What was sequenced was breast tumor tissue. All receptors derive from a female donor with breast cancer. Some clones in this sample may be carry-over from other donors' samples.

The V call is TRBV5-4, the J call TRBJ1-6; a possible D gene is TRBD1 (6 bases). In germline, CDR1 is SGHNT, CDR2 YYREEE (reference sequence). Trimming removed 1 base at V and 0 bases at J, with 14 bases between. This CDR3 is built from 18 residues. The CDR3 spells CASSLWARGGSYNSPLHF. DNA of the CDR3: TGTGCCAGCAGCTTGTGGGCTAGGGGGGGCTCCTATAATTCACCCCTCCACTTT.

The V call is TRBV30, the J call TRBJ2-3, with 13 bases matching TRBD2. The CDR3 loop spans 17 amino acids. V was pared by 4 bases and J by 4 bases, with 11 bases of the junction left unmatched. CDR1 is GTSNPN and CDR2 is SVGIG in the germline V gene (reference sequence). The CDR3 sequence: CAWNSARTSGSPDTQYF. The CDR3 DNA follows: TGTGCCTGGAACTCCGCAAGGACTAGCGGGAGCCCAGATACGCAGTATTTT.

This clonotype is labeled medium-sized. The chain is built from TRBV5-6 and TRBJ1-5, with D uncertain. The V end was cut by 4 bases, the J end by 6 bases, with 8 bases between. This CDR3 has 12 residues. The germline CDR1 and CDR2 sequences are SGHDT and YYEEEE. The chain's CDR3 is CASSAFSQPQHF. The DNA of the CDR3 is TGTGCCAGCAGCGCGTTTAGTCAGCCCCAGCATTTT.

The chain is built from TRBV7-8 and TRBJ2-5; 8 nucleotides line up with TRBD2. Looked up from germline, CDR1 is SGHVS and CDR2 is FQNEAQ. CDR3 length: 14 amino acids. The V segment lost 3 bases and the J segment 5 bases; nucleotides outside the gene matches: 5. DNA for the CDR3: TGTGCCAGCAGCTTGCAGCGGGAGAGGGAGACCCAGTACTTC. Its translation is CASSLQRERETQYF.

In its sample, this clonotype was seen many times. The V call is TRBV7-3, the J call TRBJ2-2, with a tentative D call TRBD2 (6 bases). The CDR3 has 16 residues. V dropped 4 bases and J dropped 1 base, with 13 bases sitting between them. Germline V gives CDR1 SGHTA, CDR2 FQGTGA. The CDR3 loop reads CASSWGVAGNTGELFF. The CDR3 DNA reads TGTGCCAGCAGCTGGGGGGTGGCTGGGAACACCGGGGAGCTGTTTTTT.

In its sample, this clonotype was seen many times. The rearrangement uses TRBV7-6 and TRBJ2-1; D might be TRBD2 (5 bases). Trimming cost V 2 bases and J 7 bases, with 15 bases left between them. The CDR3 sequence is 15 residues long. CDR1 and CDR2 (germline): SGHVS, FNYEAQ. In DNA form, the CDR3 reads TGTGCCAGCAGCTTACGGGTTGGGAGTTCGAATGAGCAGTTCTTC. This gives the protein CASSLRVGSSNEQFF. Supplemented by reference TRBV7-6 and TRBJ2-1, the full variable domain reads GAGVSQSPRYKVTKRGQDVALRCDPISGHVSLYWYRQALGQGPEFLTYFNYEAQQDKSGLPNDRFSAERPEGSISTLTIQRTEQRDSAMYRCASSLRVGSSNEQFFGPGTRLTVL.

This clonotype was observed at least ten times. This chain links TRBV6-5 with TRBJ2-3; tentative D call: TRBD2 (7 bases). CDR3 length equals 15 residues. V lost 5 bases to trimming and J lost 1 base, with 13 bases between them. CDR1 MNHEY and CDR2 SVGAGI come from the germline V gene. The CDR3 spells CASSTRGGGTDTQYF. As DNA, the CDR3 is TGTGCCAGCAGTACCAGGGGAGGGGGCACAGATACGCAGTATTTT.

This sequence joins TRBV19 and TRBJ1-5; D is unclear. Germline lookup yields CDR1 LNHDA and CDR2 SQIVND (reference sequence). Trimming pared 10 bases from V and 6 bases from J, leaving 19 bases between. CDR3 length equals 14 residues. The CDR3 DNA is TGTGCCATAATGACAAGTGGTTTTGGTCAGCCCCAGCATTTT. It is translated as CAIMTSGFGQPQHF.